These 17 T cell receptor beta chains came from one sample sequenced in a study of blood T cell repertoires in COVID-19. Using immunoSEQ multiplex PCR, the repertoire was profiled, and TCRdb retains in-frame clones only, with some absent. The repertoire consists of approximately 170,000 clones, with 80% to 90% occurring once and the leading ten covering approximately 8%. The sequencing sample was made of PBMCs or T cells enriched from blood (not recorded which). These receptors originate from a woman in her forties or fifties who had recovered from COVID-19.

V gene TRBV19 combines with J gene TRBJ1-2; possibly TRBD1 for D (6 bases). The CDR3 has 13 amino acids. V lost 4 bases and J 7 bases, leaving 13 bases between the germline ends. Germline CDR1 and CDR2: LNHDA and SQIVND (reference sequence). CDR3 bases: TGTGCCAGTAGTACTACAGGGAGGGGTGGCTACACCTTC. Its protein is CASSTTGRGGYTF.

The J gene is TRBJ1-1, the V gene TRBV11-3; D uncertain. The CDR3 is 13 amino acids. Germline loops: CDR1 SGHNT, CDR2 YENEEA. The V end lost 6 bases, the J end lost 0 bases, and 8 bases lay between the germline ends. The CDR3 reads CASRPAVNTEAFF. The CDR3 bases are TGTGCCAGCAGGCCCGCGGTGAACACTGAAGCTTTCTTT. Together with reference TRBV11-3 and TRBJ1-1, the CDR3 gives the full variable domain: EAGVVQSPRYKIIEKKQPVAFWCNPISGHNTLYWYLQNLGQGPELLIRYENEEAVDDSQLPKDRFSAERLKGVDSTLKIQPAELGDSAVYLCASRPAVNTEAFFGQGTRLTVV.

The chain uses TRBV9 and TRBJ2-2; 9 bases are shared with TRBD2. Looked up from germline, CDR1 is SGDLS and CDR2 is YYNGEE. The CDR3 has 16 residues. V shed 0 bases, J shed 2 bases, and the junction held 2 bases outside the gene matches. DNA of the CDR3: TGTGCCAGCAGCGTAGTAGCGGGAGCTAACACCGGGGAGCTGTTTTTT. The encoded protein is CASSVVAGANTGELFF. Full variable domain (remainder filled in from reference TRBV9 and TRBJ2-2): DSGVTQTPKHLITATGQRVTLRCSPRSGDLSVYWYQQSLDQGLQFLIQYYNGEERAKGNILERFSAQQFPDLHSELNLSSLELGDSALYFCASSVVAGANTGELFFGEGSRLTVL.

The chain joins TRBV7-9 to TRBJ2-3; D is possibly TRBD1 (5 bases). The germline CDR1 and CDR2 sequences are SEHNR and FQNEAQ (reference sequence). Trimming took 3 bases from V and 3 from J, leaving 19 bases between them. CDR3 size: 17 residues. CDR3 DNA: TGTGCCAGCAGCTTCCCCGGCGGAACAGGTAGTACAGATACGCAGTATTTT. Its protein product is CASSFPGGTGSTDTQYF.

The CDR3 sequence: CASSFSDADGYTF. In DNA form, the CDR3 reads TGTGCCAGCAGCTTTTCGGATGCGGATGGCTACACCTTC. The V and J genes are TRBV11-1 and TRBJ1-2; D call uncertain. Germline-derived CDR1 and CDR2 are SGHAT and FQDESV (reference sequence). V gave up 3 bases and J gave up 6 bases, with 11 bases separating them. The CDR3 loop spans 13 amino acids.

The genes are TRBV5-8 and TRBJ2-7; TRBD1 matches 9 bases. Trimming removed 4 bases from V and 5 bases from J; junction bases left unmatched: 13. The germline CDR1 and CDR2 sequences are SGHTS and YDEGEE. This CDR3 comprises 16 residues. CDR3 coding DNA: TGTGCCAGCAGCCGTAACAAATTGGGACAGGGAAACGAGCAGTACTTC. It specifies CASSRNKLGQGNEQYF.

Here the CDR3 reads CASSQERGREAFF. In nucleotides, the CDR3 is TGTGCCAGCAGCCAAGAAAGGGGCCGTGAAGCTTTCTTT. The V and J genes are TRBV4-2 and TRBJ1-1, with a tentative D call TRBD1 (5 bases). This CDR3 has 13 amino acids. Per germline, CDR1 LGHNA and CDR2 YNFKEQ. V was shortened by 0 bases and J by 7 bases, with 9 bases between the two germline ends.

The CDR3 sequence: CASSDQAGIYNEQFF. The DNA for the CDR3 is TGTGCCAGCAGTGACCAAGCGGGGATCTACAATGAGCAGTTCTTC. The rearrangement links TRBV25-1 to TRBJ2-1, with TRBD2 identical over 7 bases. J lost 3 bases, V lost 3 bases, and 5 bases had no gene match. Germline assignment: CDR1 MGHDK and CDR2 SYGVNS. The CDR3 has 15 residues. Together with reference TRBV25-1 and TRBJ2-1, the CDR3 gives the full variable domain: EADIYQTPRYLVIGTGKKITLECSQTMGHDKMYWYQQDPGMELHLIHYSYGVNSTEKGDLSSESTVSRIRTEHFPLTLESARPSHTSQYLCASSDQAGIYNEQFFGPGTRLTVL.

V is TRBV2 and J is TRBJ1-6; maybe TRBD1 (5 bases). The CDR3 has 15 amino acids. From germline, CDR1 is SNHLY and CDR2 FYNNEI. V was cut by 8 bases and J by 7 bases, with 18 bases left in between. The DNA of the CDR3 is TGTGCCAGCTCCCCACAGGTTATTAGAAATTCACCCCTCCACTTT. This encodes CASSPQVIRNSPLHF.

The J gene is TRBJ2-1, the V gene TRBV9; 13 nucleotides match TRBD2. V gave up 3 bases and J gave up 6 bases; unmatched junction bases: 3. The CDR3 is made up of 15 amino acids. CDR1 and CDR2 from the germline V gene are SGDLS and YYNGEE. In DNA, the CDR3 is TGTGCCAGCAGCGCGGGACTAGCGGGATTCAATGAGCAGTTCTTC. Translation gives CASSAGLAGFNEQFF.

V gene TRBV19 combines with J gene TRBJ2-7; 7 bases align to TRBD1. There are 13 residues in the CDR3. Unmatched junction bases numbered 9, after V lost 7 bases and J lost 6 bases. Germline V gene data show CDR1 as LNHDA and CDR2 as SQIVND (reference sequence). The CDR3 nucleotides read TGTGCCAGTACCCCCGACAGGGTAGGCGAGCAGTACTTC. As protein: CASTPDRVGEQYF.

J is TRBJ1-6 and V is TRBV25-1; weak D call: TRBD1 (6 bases). Trimming left V 5 bases short and J 9 bases short, with 11 bases between. This CDR3 is 13 amino acids long. Germline CDR1 reads MGHDK; CDR2 reads SYGVNS. The CDR3 is CASSSGVGSPLHF. DNA of the CDR3: TGTGCCAGCAGTTCAGGGGTAGGTTCACCCCTCCACTTT.

The chain recombines TRBV9 with TRBJ1-1, with D uncertain. The CDR3 has 13 residues. CDR1 and CDR2 (germline): SGDLS, YYNGEE. The V and J ends lost 4 bases and 1 base respectively, with 8 bases between them. CDR3 protein: CASSPRGNTEAFF. The DNA of the CDR3 is TGTGCCAGCAGCCCCCGAGGGAACACTGAAGCTTTCTTT.

Concerning this clone: This sample also contains other DNA sequences that code for the same CDR3. The genes are TRBV19 and TRBJ2-3; 8 positions match TRBD2. The trim removed 6 bases at V and 6 bases at J, leaving 5 bases unmatched. Germline-derived CDR1 and CDR2 are LNHDA and SQIVND (reference sequence). CDR3 length: 13 amino acids. The CDR3 is CASRGLAGDTQYF. Written as DNA, the CDR3 is TGTGCCAGTAGAGGACTAGCTGGGGATACGCAGTATTTT.

This chain uses TRBV19 with TRBJ1-5, with TRBD1 identical over 10 bases. Looked up from germline, CDR1 is LNHDA and CDR2 is SQIVND (reference sequence). This CDR3 has 17 amino acids. V lost 5 bases and J lost 4; bases outside the gene matches: 11. The CDR3 nucleotides read TGTGCCAGTAGTTTCAAACCGGGACAGGGGCCTAATCAGCCCCAGCATTTT. Encoded protein: CASSFKPGQGPNQPQHF.

The V gene is TRBV19, the J gene TRBJ2-7, with a weak D call TRBD1 (5 bases). The V and J ends lost 4 bases and 1 base respectively, with 11 bases between them. The CDR3 loop spans 14 amino acids. CDR1 and CDR2 from the germline V gene are LNHDA and SQIVND (reference sequence). DNA of the CDR3: TGTGCCAGTAGTACCATGACAGTTTCCTACGAGCAGTACTTC. Its protein is CASSTMTVSYEQYF. The full variable domain, completed using reference TRBV19 and TRBJ2-7, is DGGITQSPKYLFRKEGQNVTLSCEQNLNHDAMYWYRQDPGQGLRLIYYSQIVNDFQKGDIAEGYSVSREKKESFPLTVTSAQKNPTAFYLCASSTMTVSYEQYFGPGTRLTVT.

V and J are TRBV11-2 and TRBJ2-1; unclear D gene. V was cut by 1 base and J by 0 bases, with 7 bases left in between. CDR1 and CDR2 from the germline V gene are SGHAT and FQNNGV. This CDR3 has 15 residues. CDR3 region: CASSLGMSSYNEQFF. In DNA form, the CDR3 reads TGTGCCAGCAGCTTAGGCATGAGCTCCTACAATGAGCAGTTCTTC.